These 27 T cell receptor beta chains came from one sample sequenced in a study of blood T cell repertoires in COVID-19. Sequencing was performed with immunoSEQ multiplex PCR; in TCRdb, only in-frame clones are kept and a portion is missing. Here the sample spans a few hundred thousand clones, around 85% being singletons. The specimen was peripheral blood. The source is a woman aged 18-30 years with acute or convalescent COVID-19.

This chain links TRBV27 with TRBJ1-5, with 8 positions matching TRBD1. The CDR3 is made up of 14 amino acids. V lost 6 bases and J lost 3; bases outside the gene matches: 4. In germline, CDR1 is MNHEY, CDR2 SMNVEV (reference sequence). As DNA, the CDR3 is TGTGCCAGCAGACCGACAGGGGACAATCAGCCCCAGCATTTT. Amino acids: CASRPTGDNQPQHF.

This chain links TRBV18 with TRBJ1-1; the D gene is possibly TRBD1 (5 bases). This CDR3 is built from 14 residues. V lost 3 bases, J lost 6 bases, and 14 bases lay in between. In germline, CDR1 is KGHSH, CDR2 LQKENI. The CDR3 loop reads CASSPLNRGAEAFF. The CDR3 coding sequence is TGTGCCAGCTCACCCTTGAACCGGGGGGCTGAAGCTTTCTTT.

The rearrangement links TRBV4-1 to TRBJ1-1, with D perhaps TRBD1 (6 bases). The CDR3 covers 12 residues. Germline CDR1 and CDR2: MGHRA and YSYEKL. Trimming stripped 10 bases from V and 1 base from J, with 10 bases between. CDR3 nucleotides: TGCGCCAAGGGGACACGGAACACTGAAGCTTTCTTT. Translating gives CAKGTRNTEAFF.

The gene calls are TRBV5-8 and TRBJ1-2; weak D call: TRBD1 (6 bases). V lost 4 bases to trimming and J lost 2 bases, with 12 bases between them. Germline loops: CDR1 SGHTS, CDR2 YDEGEE. The length of the CDR3 is 14 residues. DNA of the CDR3: TGTGCCAGCAGCCTACAGGGATCCAACTATGGCTACACCTTC. It is translated as CASSLQGSNYGYTF.

V is TRBV7-3 and J is TRBJ2-2; TRBD2 agrees at 9 bases. The CDR3 has 16 amino acids. V lost 5 bases and J lost 0; bases outside the gene matches: 4. The V gene's germline CDR1 is SGHTA and CDR2 FQGTGA. The CDR3 spells CASSLSGGPNTGELFF. The CDR3 bases are TGTGCCAGCAGCCTTAGCGGGGGACCGAACACCGGGGAGCTGTTTTTT.

The chain has TRBV24-1 and TRBJ2-1; the match to TRBD1 covers 10 bases. The CDR3 is 17 amino acids. Germline loops: CDR1 KGHDR, CDR2 SFDVKD. The V and J ends lost 3 bases and 4 bases, in that order; junction bases with no gene match: 8. The CDR3 DNA reads TGTGCCACCAGTGATCTAGGGGGGACAGGGGCTTACAATGAGCAGTTCTTC. Translation gives CATSDLGGTGAYNEQFF.

The rearrangement joins TRBV6-4 to TRBJ2-3; 11 bases are a match to TRBD2. CDR3 size: 15 residues. The germline gives CDR1 MRHNA, CDR2 SNTAGT. The junction had 8 bases not matched to a gene; V was cut back by 6 bases and J by 6 bases. CDR3 loop: CASSALAGEADTQYF. CDR3 DNA: TGTGCCAGCAGCGCACTAGCGGGAGAGGCGGATACGCAGTATTTT.

This chain uses TRBV5-6 with TRBJ2-1; 14 bases are a match to TRBD2. The CDR3 contains 16 residues. Germline loops: CDR1 SGHDT, CDR2 YYEEEE. V trimming: 2 bases; J trimming: 9 bases; junction bases outside the gene matches: 7. The CDR3 nucleotides read TGTGCCAGCAGCTTTGTTGGGACTAGCGGGGGAGGTGAGCAGTTCTTC. Residues: CASSFVGTSGGGEQFF.

This chain links TRBV5-4 with TRBJ1-6; 9 positions match TRBD1. CDR3 length: 15 residues. CDR1 and CDR2 (germline): SGHNT, YYREEE (reference sequence). Germline trimming cut 4 bases from V and 10 bases from J; bases unmatched to any gene: 9. CDR3 residues: CASSQDRDRDSPLHF. The CDR3 nucleotides read TGTGCCAGCAGCCAAGACCGGGACAGGGACTCACCCCTCCACTTT.

This clone came up a few times. The V gene is TRBV10-1, the J gene TRBJ1-6; no definite D call. There are 14 residues in the CDR3. V dropped 3 bases and J dropped 5 bases, with 8 bases sitting between them. CDR1 WNHNN and CDR2 SYGVQD come from the germline V gene (reference sequence). CDR3 loop: CASSDGSHNSPLHF. For the CDR3, the DNA is TGCGCCAGCAGTGATGGCAGTCATAATTCACCCCTCCACTTT.

The rearrangement uses TRBV6-5 and TRBJ2-7; possibly TRBD1 for D (6 bases). CDR3 size: 15 residues. Germline values: CDR1 MNHEY, CDR2 SVGAGI. Trimming pared 5 bases from V and 3 bases from J, leaving 17 bases between. CDR3 protein: CASSPTGERYYEQYF. For the CDR3, the DNA is TGTGCCAGCAGTCCGACAGGAGAGCGGTACTACGAGCAGTACTTC.

The V and J genes are TRBV5-1 and TRBJ2-7, with 7 positions matching TRBD2. J gave up 2 bases and V 1 base, and 15 bases lay outside the gene matches. The CDR3 loop spans 18 amino acids. Germline V gives CDR1 SGHRS, CDR2 YFSETQ. The CDR3: CASSLTPPRASGTYEQYF. The CDR3 bases are TGCGCCAGCAGCTTGACTCCCCCCCGGGCTAGCGGTACCTACGAGCAGTACTTC.

The chain has TRBV6-5 and TRBJ1-5, with TRBD1 as a possible D gene (6 bases). Trimming stripped 5 bases from V and 1 base from J, with 12 bases between. The CDR3 sequence is 15 residues long. The germline gives CDR1 MNHEY, CDR2 SVGAGI. CDR3 region: CASSPLGGSNQPQHF. CDR3 DNA: TGTGCCAGCAGTCCTCTAGGGGGAAGCAATCAGCCCCAGCATTTT.

This chain uses TRBV25-1 with TRBJ1-1; 7 bases are a match to TRBD1. With 6 bases clipped from V and 1 base from J, the junction kept 8 bases outside the gene matches. The CDR3 is 15 residues long. CDR1 and CDR2 from the germline V gene are MGHDK and SYGVNS. The DNA for the CDR3 is TGTGCCAGCAGCGATTGGACAGGAGGGAACACTGAAGCTTTCTTT. It specifies CASSDWTGGNTEAFF.

The chain links TRBV7-8 to TRBJ1-5, with D possibly TRBD1 on 6 matching bases. The germline V gene encodes CDR1 SGHVS and CDR2 FQNEAQ. V gave up 4 bases and J gave up 8 bases, with 15 bases separating them. This CDR3 contains 14 residues. This chain's CDR3 is CASSSGGPPKPQHF. CDR3 nucleotide sequence: TGTGCCAGCAGCTCGGGGGGGCCCCCTAAGCCCCAGCATTTT. The whole variable domain, remainder taken from reference TRBV7-8 and TRBJ1-5, is GAGVSQSPRYKVAKRGQDVALRCDPISGHVSLFWYQQALGQGPEFLTYFQNEAQLDKSGLPSDRFFAERPEGSVSTLKIQRTQQEDSAVYLCASSSGGPPKPQHFGDGTRLSIL.

V and J are TRBV2 and TRBJ1-2; D uncertain. Trimming removed 2 bases at V and 4 bases at J, with 11 bases between. The germline CDR1 and CDR2 sequences are SNHLY and FYNNEI. CDR3 length equals 14 residues. The CDR3 loop is CASSERVAVYGYTF. The CDR3 DNA is TGTGCCAGCAGTGAACGGGTGGCCGTCTATGGCTACACCTTC.

The chain links TRBV30 to TRBJ1-1; perhaps TRBD1 as D (6 bases). This CDR3 has 13 amino acids. Trimming removed 0 bases from V and 8 bases from J, with 13 bases in between. Germline assignment: CDR1 GTSNPN and CDR2 SVGIG (reference sequence). CDR3 nucleotide sequence: TGTGCCTGGAGTGTTGGGGGGGCTGGCGAAGCTTTCTTT. Residues: CAWSVGGAGEAFF. Combining the CDR3 with reference TRBV30 and TRBJ1-1 gives the whole variable domain SQTIHQWPATLVQPVGSPLSLECTVEGTSNPNLYWYRQAAGRGLQLLFYSVGIGQISSEVPQNLSASRPQDRQFILSSKKLLLSDSGFYLCAWSVGGAGEAFFGQGTRLTVV.

This clone was observed a few times. J is TRBJ2-1 and V is TRBV7-2, with 10 bases identical to TRBD2. Germline CDR1 SGHTA, CDR2 FQGNSA. This CDR3 spans 16 amino acids. V lost 3 bases to trimming and J lost 7 bases; unmatched junction nucleotides: 9. The CDR3 sequence is CASSFSIAGGYNEQFF. The CDR3 DNA reads TGTGCCAGCAGCTTTTCTATAGCGGGAGGCTATAATGAGCAGTTCTTC.

This clone has a single count. The gene calls are TRBV18 and TRBJ2-2, with 9 bases aligning to TRBD1. Germline trimming cut 1 base from V and 4 bases from J; bases unmatched to any gene: 4. Per germline, CDR1 KGHSH and CDR2 LQKENI. This CDR3 has 16 amino acids. Written as DNA, the CDR3 is TGTGCCAGCTCACCACTGGGGACAGGGACCACCGGGGAGCTGTTTTTT. As protein: CASSPLGTGTTGELFF.

The gene calls are TRBV13 and TRBJ2-1; tentative D call: TRBD2 (6 bases). Germline lookup yields CDR1 PRHDT and CDR2 FYEKMQ (reference sequence). This CDR3 has 15 residues. Trimming removed 4 bases at V and 4 bases at J, with 14 bases between. The CDR3 nucleotides read TGTGCCAGCAGCTCTCTGGACTACCAGTACAATGAGCAGTTCTTC. This gives the protein CASSSLDYQYNEQFF.

The chain has TRBV6-5 and TRBJ1-6, with D perhaps TRBD1 (6 bases). Germline assignment: CDR1 MNHEY and CDR2 SVGAGI. There are 15 residues in the CDR3. The V and J ends lost 6 bases and 9 bases respectively, with 18 bases between them. The CDR3 coding sequence is TGTGCCAGCAGCAGCCCAGGGGTCAGATCTTCACCCCTCCACTTT. Translation: CASSSPGVRSSPLHF.

The chain employs TRBV6-5 and TRBJ2-1; D gene uncertain. V was clipped by 6 bases and J by 8 bases, with 8 bases between them. The CDR3 contains 11 residues. Germline V gene sequence: CDR1 MNHEY, CDR2 SVGAGI. For the CDR3, the DNA is TGTGCCAGCAGACAATCTTATGAGCAGTTCTTC. Amino acid sequence: CASRQSYEQFF.

This clone was seen only a few times. The chain couples TRBV30 to TRBJ2-3, with TRBD1 as a possible D gene (6 bases). V lost 0 bases to trimming and J lost 3 bases, with 10 bases between them. Looked up from germline, CDR1 is GTSNPN and CDR2 is SVGIG (reference sequence). This CDR3 has 14 amino acids. CDR3 protein: CAWSVGQGTDTQYF. The CDR3 region has the DNA TGTGCCTGGAGTGTCGGGCAGGGGACAGATACGCAGTATTTT.

This rearrangement joins TRBV2 to TRBJ1-2, with 7 bases matching TRBD1. CDR1 is SNHLY, CDR2 FYNNEI, per germline. The CDR3 extends over 13 amino acids. J lost 4 bases, V lost 5 bases, and 4 bases had no gene match. The chain's CDR3 is CASSRQGGYGYTF. CDR3 DNA sequence: TGTGCCAGCAGTCGACAGGGAGGCTATGGCTACACCTTC.

The chain has TRBV27 and TRBJ1-2; possibly TRBD1 for D (5 bases). V was cut by 5 bases and J by 8 bases, with 18 bases left in between. This CDR3 is built from 14 residues. CDR1 and CDR2 from the germline V gene are MNHEY and SMNVEV (reference sequence). CDR3 protein: CASSPRGGASGYTF. The CDR3 nucleotides read TGTGCCAGCAGTCCCCGAGGAGGGGCGAGCGGCTACACCTTC.

This rearrangement joins TRBV6-2 or TRBV6-3 to TRBJ1-4; 10 bases fit TRBD1. Losses at the gene ends were 6 bases for V and 5 bases for J; bases not matched to a gene: 6. The CDR3 sequence is 15 residues long. The V gene's germline CDR1 is MNHEY and CDR2 SVGEGT. The CDR3 bases are TGTGCCAGCAGCAGACCGGGACAGGGGAATGAAAAACTGTTTTTT. Translation: CASSRPGQGNEKLFF.

This clone has more than one count but fewer than ten. This chain connects TRBV7-9 to TRBJ2-1, with TRBD2 as a possible D gene (6 bases). Germline CDR1 and CDR2: SEHNR and FQNEAQ (reference sequence). The CDR3 extends over 15 amino acids. V was clipped by 5 bases and J by 3 bases, with 14 bases between them. The DNA of the CDR3 is TGTGCCAGCAGCCTGGGGGACTTCGGCTACAATGAGCAGTTCTTC. Translation: CASSLGDFGYNEQFF. The variable domain in full, with the rest retrieved from reference TRBV7-9 and TRBJ2-1, is DTGVSQNPRHKITKRGQNVTFRCDPISEHNRLYWYRQTLGQGPEFLTYFQNEAQLEKSRLLSDRFSAERPKGSFSTLEIQRTEQGDSAMYLCASSLGDFGYNEQFFGPGTRLTVL.